This TCR beta chain comes out of a study of OX40 agonist ivuxolimab in advanced cancers. About the research overall: A male proportion of around 86% was recorded, with mean age about 60 years and range about 23 to 90.

The CDR3 sequence is 13 residues long. Trimming took 6 bases from V and 4 from J; bases not matched to a gene: 2. Germline lookup yields CDR1 MNHNY and CDR2 SVGAGI (reference sequence). Produced via immunoSEQ multiplex PCR; TCRdb's table is partial and in-frame only. The table has approximately 35,000 clones, about 87% seen once. A word on this clone: Antigen: not known.

Whole-study findings and limits: Certain nonresponders likewise exhibited a low normalized T-cell clonal expansion. More expanded clones were found, on average, in CD8+ than in CD4+ T cells.

The sequence was collected from an adult with an advanced solid tumor such as melanoma, head and neck, liver or kidney cancer. The source material was CD4+ or CD8+ T cells sorted from blood, sampled in a trial of the OX40 agonist ivuxolimab. This chain connects TRBV6-6 to TRBJ2-2; 7 bases line up with TRBD2. Here the CDR3 reads CASRLAPTGELFF. In DNA, the CDR3 is TGTGCCAGCAGACTAGCGCCCACCGGGGAGCTGTTTTTT.